The clone carrying this T cell receptor beta chain has at least ten counts. CDR3 length: 14 residues. V was trimmed by 5 bases and J by 1 base, leaving 10 bases between them. Germline V gene sequence: CDR1 SEHNR, CDR2 FQNEAQ (reference sequence). The data are from a study of early T cells in non-severe SARS-CoV-2 infection. Separate cDNA molecules each had unique molecular identifiers attached to them. TCRdb independently ran MiXCR on the 5' RACE reads; one entry per CDR3 protein. The sample includes 30,000 to 45,000 distinct CDR3 sequences, 8.5% to 10% of them seen just once. This chain links TRBV7-9 with TRBJ2-3; the D is unclear. This TCR derives from an adult who was a healthcare worker with PCR-confirmed SARS-CoV-2 infection or an uninfected control (not recorded which). Sequencing was performed on whole blood. Here the CDR3 DNA reads TGTGCCAGCAGCACAGACACAGGCACAGATACGCAGTATTTT. The encoded protein is CASSTDTGTDTQYF.